These T cell receptor beta chains were read from a single sample in a study of graft-versus-host responses after intestinal transplantation. Here immunoSEQ multiplex PCR was the method, and the copy in TCRdb shows in-frame clones only, minus some. This table holds fewer than 150,000 clones, approximately 94% found once. Their specific antigens are unknown. This specimen was unstimulated CD4+ T cells sorted from spleen or lymph node cells, taken before intestinal transplant. The receptor source for this set is a human donor who received an intestinal transplant. The CDR3 runs from the conserved cysteine through the conserved F or W. The order of the fields is D gene, clone size, V gene, J gene, CDR3 protein, CDR3 DNA. D genes are given only for firm matches. The size of a clone is reported for some rows only, either as once, few or many, or as a class for expanded clones.

d_gene: TRBD1; abundance: -; v_gene: TRBV7-3; j_gene: TRBJ2-7; CDR3aa: CASSLGQGRAYEQYF; CDR3nt: TGTGCCAGCAGCTTAGGACAGGGGAGGGCCTACGAGCAGTACTTC
d_gene: TRBD1; abundance: once; v_gene: TRBV4-1; j_gene: TRBJ2-7; CDR3aa: CASSQESRGLGEQYF; CDR3nt: TGCGCCAGCAGCCAAGAGTCCAGGGGGCTGGGCGAGCAGTACTTC
d_gene: -; abundance: -; v_gene: TRBV12-5; j_gene: TRBJ2-3; CDR3aa: CASGLLSTDTQYF; CDR3nt: TGTGCTAGTGGTTTGTTAAGCACAGATACGCAGTATTTT
d_gene: -; abundance: -; v_gene: TRBV7-9; j_gene: TRBJ2-5; CDR3aa: CASSFSVGIQETQYF; CDR3nt: TGTGCCAGCAGCTTCAGTGTAGGGATACAAGAGACCCAGTACTTC
d_gene: -; abundance: -; v_gene: TRBV15; j_gene: TRBJ1-1; CDR3aa: CATSREVGGGDGAFF; CDR3nt: TGTGCCACCAGCAGAGAAGTGGGGGGCGGGGATGGAGCTTTCTTT
d_gene: -; abundance: once; v_gene: TRBV4-1; j_gene: TRBJ1-3; CDR3aa: CASSQGGVTGNTIYF; CDR3nt: TGCGCCAGCAGCCAAGGTGGGGTTACTGGAAACACCATATATTTT
d_gene: -; abundance: -; v_gene: TRBV12-5; j_gene: TRBJ2-1; CDR3aa: CASGLGRQDEQFF; CDR3nt: TGTGCTAGTGGTTTGGGACGTCAGGATGAGCAGTTCTTC
d_gene: TRBD1; abundance: -; v_gene: TRBV6-1; j_gene: TRBJ1-5; CDR3aa: CASSDGDSTWGNQPQHF; CDR3nt: TGTGCCAGCAGTGATGGGGACAGTACCTGGGGCAATCAGCCCCAGCATTTT
d_gene: TRBD2; abundance: -; v_gene: TRBV7-9; j_gene: TRBJ2-3; CDR3aa: CASSSPTSGGTLGTDTQYF; CDR3nt: TGTGCCAGCAGCTCGCCGACTAGCGGGGGGACTCTTGGCACAGATACGCAGTATTTT
d_gene: -; abundance: -; v_gene: TRBV5-6; j_gene: TRBJ1-5; CDR3aa: CASSFGTEFEPQHF; CDR3nt: TGTGCCAGCAGCTTTGGGACGGAATTTGAGCCCCAGCATTTT
d_gene: -; abundance: -; v_gene: TRBV27; j_gene: TRBJ1-1; CDR3aa: CASSFNRNTEAFF; CDR3nt: TGTGCCAGCAGTTTCAACAGGAACACTGAAGCTTTCTTT
d_gene: -; abundance: -; v_gene: TRBV18; j_gene: TRBJ2-2; CDR3aa: CASSRNRVANTGELFF; CDR3nt: TGTGCCAGCTCACGAAACAGGGTGGCGAACACCGGGGAGCTGTTTTTT